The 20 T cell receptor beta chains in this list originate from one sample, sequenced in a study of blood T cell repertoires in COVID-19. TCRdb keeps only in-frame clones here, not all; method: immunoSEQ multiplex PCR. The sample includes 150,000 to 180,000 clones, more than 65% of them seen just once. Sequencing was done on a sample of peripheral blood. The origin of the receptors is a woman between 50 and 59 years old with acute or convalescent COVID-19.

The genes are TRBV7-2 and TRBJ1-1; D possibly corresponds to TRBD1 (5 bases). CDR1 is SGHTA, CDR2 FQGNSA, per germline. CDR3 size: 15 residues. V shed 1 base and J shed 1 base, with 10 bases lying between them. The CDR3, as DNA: TGTGCCAGCAGCTTAGGGGGACTAACGAACACTGAAGCTTTCTTT. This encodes CASSLGGLTNTEAFF.

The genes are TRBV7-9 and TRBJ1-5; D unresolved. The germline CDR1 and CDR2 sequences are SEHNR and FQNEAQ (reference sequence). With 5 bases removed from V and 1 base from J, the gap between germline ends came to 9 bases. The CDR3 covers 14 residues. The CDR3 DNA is TGTGCCAGCAGCCCCCCGGGAAGCAATCAGCCCCAGCATTTT. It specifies CASSPPGSNQPQHF.

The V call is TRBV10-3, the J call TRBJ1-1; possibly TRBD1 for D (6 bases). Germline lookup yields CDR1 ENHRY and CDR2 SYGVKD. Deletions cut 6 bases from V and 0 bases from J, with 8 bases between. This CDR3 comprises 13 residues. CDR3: CAIRRDMNTEAFF. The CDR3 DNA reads TGTGCCATCAGAAGGGACATGAACACTGAAGCTTTCTTT.

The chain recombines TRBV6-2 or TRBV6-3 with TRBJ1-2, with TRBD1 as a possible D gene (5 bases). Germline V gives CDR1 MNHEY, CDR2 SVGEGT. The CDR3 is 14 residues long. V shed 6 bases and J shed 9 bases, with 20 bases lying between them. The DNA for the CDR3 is TGTGCCAGCAGCCCCCCGGGGGGAACCTTGAGCTACACCTTC. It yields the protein CASSPPGGTLSYTF.

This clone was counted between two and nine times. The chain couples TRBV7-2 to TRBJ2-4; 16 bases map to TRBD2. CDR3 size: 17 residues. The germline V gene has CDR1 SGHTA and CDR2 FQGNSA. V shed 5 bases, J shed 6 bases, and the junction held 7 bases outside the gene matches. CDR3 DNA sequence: TGTGCCAGCAGCCGGGGACTAGCGGGGGGGCAAGGAAACATTCAGTACTTC. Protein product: CASSRGLAGGQGNIQYF. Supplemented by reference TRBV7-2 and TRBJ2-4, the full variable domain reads GAGVSQSPSNKVTEKGKDVELRCDPISGHTALYWYRQSLGQGLEFLIYFQGNSAPDKSGLPSDRFSAERTGGSVSTLTIQRTQQEDSAVYLCASSRGLAGGQGNIQYFGAGTRLSVL.

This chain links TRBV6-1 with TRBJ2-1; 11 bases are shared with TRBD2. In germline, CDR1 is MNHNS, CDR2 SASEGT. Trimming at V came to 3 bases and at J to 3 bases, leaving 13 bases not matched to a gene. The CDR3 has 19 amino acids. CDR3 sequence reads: CASSDSPPSGRLDYNEQFF. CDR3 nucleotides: TGTGCCAGCAGTGATAGCCCCCCTAGCGGGAGGCTCGACTACAATGAGCAGTTCTTC.

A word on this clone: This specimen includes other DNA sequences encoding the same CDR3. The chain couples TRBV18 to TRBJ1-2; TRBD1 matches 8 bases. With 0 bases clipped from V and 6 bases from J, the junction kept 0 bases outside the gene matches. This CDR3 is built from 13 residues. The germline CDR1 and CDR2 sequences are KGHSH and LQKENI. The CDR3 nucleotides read TGTGCCAGCTCACCACCGACAGGGGATGGCTACACCTTC. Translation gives CASSPPTGDGYTF.

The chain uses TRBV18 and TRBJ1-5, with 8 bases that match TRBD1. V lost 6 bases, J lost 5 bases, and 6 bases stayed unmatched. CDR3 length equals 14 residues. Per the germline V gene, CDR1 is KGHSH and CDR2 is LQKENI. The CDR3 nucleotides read TGTGCCAGCTCCCTACAGGGGGTTGATCAGCCCCAGCATTTT. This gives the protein CASSLQGVDQPQHF.

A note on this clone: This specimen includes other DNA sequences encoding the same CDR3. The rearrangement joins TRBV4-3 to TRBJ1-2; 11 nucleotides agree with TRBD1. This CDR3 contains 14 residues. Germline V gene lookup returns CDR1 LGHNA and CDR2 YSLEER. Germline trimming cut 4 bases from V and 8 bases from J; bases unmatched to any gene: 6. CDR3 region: CASSRGQGAGGYTF. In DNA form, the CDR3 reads TGCGCCAGCAGCCGAGGACAGGGGGCTGGAGGCTACACCTTC.

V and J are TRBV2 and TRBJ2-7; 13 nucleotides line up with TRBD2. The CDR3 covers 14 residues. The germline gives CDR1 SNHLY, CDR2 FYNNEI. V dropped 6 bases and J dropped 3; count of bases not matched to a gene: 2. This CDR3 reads CASRGTSGIYEQYF. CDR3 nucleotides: TGTGCCAGCAGAGGGACTAGCGGGATCTACGAGCAGTACTTC. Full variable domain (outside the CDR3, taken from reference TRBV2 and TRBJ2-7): EPEVTQTPSHQVTQMGQEVILRCVPISNHLYFYWYRQILGQKVEFLVSFYNNEISEKSEIFDDQFSVERPDGSNFTLKIRSTKLEDSAMYFCASRGTSGIYEQYFGPGTRLTVT.

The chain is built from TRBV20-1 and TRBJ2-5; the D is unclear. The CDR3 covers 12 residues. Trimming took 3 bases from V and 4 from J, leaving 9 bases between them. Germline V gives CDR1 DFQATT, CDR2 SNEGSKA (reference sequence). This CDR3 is CSASYGLETQYF. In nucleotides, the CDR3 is TGCAGTGCTAGTTACGGGTTAGAGACCCAGTACTTC.

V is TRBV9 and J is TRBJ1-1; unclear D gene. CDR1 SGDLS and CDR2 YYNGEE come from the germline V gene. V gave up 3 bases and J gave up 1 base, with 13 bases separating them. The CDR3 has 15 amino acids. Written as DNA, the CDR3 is TGTGCCAGCAGCGCCGATAGCGTCTGGAACACTGAAGCTTTCTTT. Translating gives CASSADSVWNTEAFF.

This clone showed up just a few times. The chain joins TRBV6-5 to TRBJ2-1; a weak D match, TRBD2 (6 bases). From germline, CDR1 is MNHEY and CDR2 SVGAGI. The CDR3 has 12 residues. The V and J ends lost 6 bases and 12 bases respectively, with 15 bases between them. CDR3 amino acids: CASRGGPRGQFF. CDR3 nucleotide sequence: TGTGCCAGCAGGGGAGGACCACGGGGGCAGTTCTTC.

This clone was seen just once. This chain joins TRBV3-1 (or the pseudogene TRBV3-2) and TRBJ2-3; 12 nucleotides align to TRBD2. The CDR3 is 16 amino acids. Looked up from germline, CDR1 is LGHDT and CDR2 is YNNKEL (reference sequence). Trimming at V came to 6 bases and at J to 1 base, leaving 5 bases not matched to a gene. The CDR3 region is CASSQTSGSGTDTQYF. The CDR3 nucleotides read TGTGCCAGCAGTCAGACTAGCGGGAGTGGCACAGATACGCAGTATTTT.

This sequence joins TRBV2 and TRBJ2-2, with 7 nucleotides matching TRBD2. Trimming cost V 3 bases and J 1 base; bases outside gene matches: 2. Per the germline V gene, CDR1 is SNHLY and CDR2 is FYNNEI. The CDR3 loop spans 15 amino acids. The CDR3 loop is CASSDGLGNTGELFF. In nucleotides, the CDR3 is TGTGCCAGCAGTGATGGACTAGGGAACACCGGGGAGCTGTTTTTT.

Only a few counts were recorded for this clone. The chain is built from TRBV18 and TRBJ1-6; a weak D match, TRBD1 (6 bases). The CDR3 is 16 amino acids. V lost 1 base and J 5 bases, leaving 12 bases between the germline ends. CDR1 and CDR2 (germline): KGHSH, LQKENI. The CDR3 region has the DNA TGTGCCAGCTCACCACAAAGGACAGCGAATAATTCACCCCTCCACTTT. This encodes CASSPQRTANNSPLHF.

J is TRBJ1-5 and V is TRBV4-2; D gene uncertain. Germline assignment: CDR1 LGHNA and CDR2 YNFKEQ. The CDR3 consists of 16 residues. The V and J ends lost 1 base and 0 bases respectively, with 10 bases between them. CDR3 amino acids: CASSQGRGNSNQPQHF. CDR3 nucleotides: TGTGCCAGCAGCCAAGGCAGAGGAAATAGCAATCAGCCCCAGCATTTT.

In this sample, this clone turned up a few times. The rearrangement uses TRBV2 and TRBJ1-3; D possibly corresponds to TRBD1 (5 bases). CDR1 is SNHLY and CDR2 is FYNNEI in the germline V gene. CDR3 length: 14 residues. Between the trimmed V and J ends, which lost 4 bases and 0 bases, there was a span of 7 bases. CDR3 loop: CASSGTNSGNTIYF. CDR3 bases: TGTGCCAGCAGTGGGACAAACTCTGGAAACACCATATATTTT.

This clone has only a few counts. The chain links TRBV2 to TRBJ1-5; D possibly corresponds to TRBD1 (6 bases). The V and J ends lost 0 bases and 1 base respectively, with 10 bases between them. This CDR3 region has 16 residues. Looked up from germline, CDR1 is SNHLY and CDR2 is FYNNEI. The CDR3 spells CASSEAGGRSNQPQHF. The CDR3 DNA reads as TGTGCCAGCAGTGAAGCAGGGGGTAGGAGCAATCAGCCCCAGCATTTT.

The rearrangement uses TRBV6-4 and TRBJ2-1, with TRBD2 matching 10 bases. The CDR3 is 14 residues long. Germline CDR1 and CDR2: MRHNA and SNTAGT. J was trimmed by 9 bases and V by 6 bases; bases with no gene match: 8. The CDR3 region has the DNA TGTGCCAGCAGCCAACTAGCGGGGAAGGGTGAGCAGTTCTTC. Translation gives CASSQLAGKGEQFF.